The source of this T cell receptor beta chain is a study of human T cells and chemical hapten exposure. Study results and caveats: TCRs whose frequency exceeded 1 in 1000 remained the same following DPC sensitization. As patch test score rose, PT1 expanded TCR counts tended to rise as well.

As to this clonotype: No antigen is known for it.

Each cDNA molecule in the library carried unique molecular identifiers. MiXCR, applied by TCRdb to the RACE reads, yields one record per CDR3 protein. The sample has around 380,000 distinct CDR3 sequences, around 4.8% seen once; the top ten hold about 2.2%. V lost 1 base and J lost 4; bases outside the gene matches: 7. The CDR3 runs to 16 residues. Looked up from germline, CDR1 is SGHTA and CDR2 is FQGNSA. Time point here: patch test 1, 2 weeks after DPC sensitization. Treatment defined: therapeutic diphenylcyclopropenone sensitization with weekly scalp DPC. Blood was collected ahead of every patch test applied.

The rearrangement joins TRBV7-2 to TRBJ2-1; TRBD1 aligns across 7 bases. The sequence was obtained from a woman in her forties or fifties with alopecia areata. Some clones in this sample may be carry-over from other donors' samples. The specimen comprised whole blood, sampled in connection with sensitization to the hapten diphenylcyclopropenone (DPC). As DNA, the CDR3 is TGTGCCAGCAGCTTAGGCCTCGGGACAGAGTACAATGAGCAGTTCTTC. This gives the protein CASSLGLGTEYNEQFF.